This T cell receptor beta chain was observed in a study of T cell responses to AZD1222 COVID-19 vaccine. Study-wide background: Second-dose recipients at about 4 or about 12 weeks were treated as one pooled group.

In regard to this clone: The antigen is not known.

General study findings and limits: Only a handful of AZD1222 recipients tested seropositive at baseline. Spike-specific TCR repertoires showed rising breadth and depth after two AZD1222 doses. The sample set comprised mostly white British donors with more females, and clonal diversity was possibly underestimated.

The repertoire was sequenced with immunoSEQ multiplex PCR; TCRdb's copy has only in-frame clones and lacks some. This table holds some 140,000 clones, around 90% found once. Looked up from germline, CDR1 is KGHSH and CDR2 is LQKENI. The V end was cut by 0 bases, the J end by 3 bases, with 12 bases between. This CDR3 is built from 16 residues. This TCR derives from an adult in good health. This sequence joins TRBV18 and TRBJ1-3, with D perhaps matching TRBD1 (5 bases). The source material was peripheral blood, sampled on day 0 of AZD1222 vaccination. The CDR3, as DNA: TGTGCCAGCTCACCACCGTCGGGGGTGGATGGAAACACCATATATTTT. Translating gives CASSPPSGVDGNTIYF. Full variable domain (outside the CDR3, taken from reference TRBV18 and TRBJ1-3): NAGVMQNPRHLVRRRGQEARLRCSPMKGHSHVYWYRQLPEEGLKFMVYLQKENIIDESGMPKERFSAEFPKEGPSILRIQQVVRGDSAAYFCASSPPSGVDGNTIYFGEGSWLTVV.